This T cell receptor beta chain was sequenced for a study of cytomegalovirus exposure and HLA in healthy donors. The ends lost 6 bases at V and 4 bases at J; junction bases unmatched: 5. The CDR3 covers 15 residues. Per germline, CDR1 SNHLY and CDR2 FYNNEI. Study-wide findings and caveats: A prior analysis recorded that most TCR beta V segments were productive about 90% or about 30% of the time.

PCR was performed using 60 Vbeta and 13 Jbeta primers. The method was immunoSEQ multiplex PCR; TCRdb's version includes in-frame clones alone and lacks a portion of them. The profile shows 200,000 to 300,000 clones, 70% to 90% of them singletons. The donors, nominally healthy at sampling, likely had unrecorded immune exposures. Points on this clone: Its specificity is unknown.

The source is a girl aged 2 to 9 in good health and CMV-seronegative. The sample taken for sequencing was PBMCs. This chain joins TRBV2 and TRBJ2-7, with TRBD2 identical over 14 bases. The CDR3 reads CASSKGTSGRYEQYF. The CDR3 nucleotides read TGTGCCAGCAGCAAAGGGACTAGCGGGAGATACGAGCAGTACTTC.